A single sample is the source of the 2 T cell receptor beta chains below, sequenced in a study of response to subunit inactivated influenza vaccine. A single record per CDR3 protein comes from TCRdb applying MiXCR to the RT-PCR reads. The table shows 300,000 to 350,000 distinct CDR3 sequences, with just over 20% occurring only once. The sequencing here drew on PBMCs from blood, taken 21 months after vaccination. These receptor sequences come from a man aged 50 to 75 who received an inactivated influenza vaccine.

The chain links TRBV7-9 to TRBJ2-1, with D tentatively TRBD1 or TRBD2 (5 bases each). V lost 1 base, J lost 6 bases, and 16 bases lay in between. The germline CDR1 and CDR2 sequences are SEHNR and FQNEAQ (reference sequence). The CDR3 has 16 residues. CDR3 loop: CASSLDVRARGNEQFF. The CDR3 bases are TGTGCCAGCAGCTTAGATGTGAGGGCGAGGGGCAATGAGCAGTTCTTC.

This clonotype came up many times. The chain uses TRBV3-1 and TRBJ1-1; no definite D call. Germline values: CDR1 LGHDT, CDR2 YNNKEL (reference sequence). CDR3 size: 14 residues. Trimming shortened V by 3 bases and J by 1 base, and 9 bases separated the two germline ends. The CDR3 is CASSQLQPNTEAFF. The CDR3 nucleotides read TGTGCCAGCAGCCAGTTACAGCCGAACACTGAAGCTTTCTTT.